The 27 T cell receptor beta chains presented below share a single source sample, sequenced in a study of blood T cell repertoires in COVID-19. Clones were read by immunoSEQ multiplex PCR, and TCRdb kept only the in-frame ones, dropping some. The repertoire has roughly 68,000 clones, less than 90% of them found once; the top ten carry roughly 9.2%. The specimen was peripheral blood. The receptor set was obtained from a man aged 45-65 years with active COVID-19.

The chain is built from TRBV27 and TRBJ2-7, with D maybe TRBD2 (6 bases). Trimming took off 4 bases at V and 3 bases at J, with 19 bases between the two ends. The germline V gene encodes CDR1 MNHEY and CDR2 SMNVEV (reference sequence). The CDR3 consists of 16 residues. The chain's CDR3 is CASSSRLGSKFYEQYF. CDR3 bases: TGTGCCAGCAGTTCACGACTAGGCTCAAAGTTCTACGAGCAGTACTTC.

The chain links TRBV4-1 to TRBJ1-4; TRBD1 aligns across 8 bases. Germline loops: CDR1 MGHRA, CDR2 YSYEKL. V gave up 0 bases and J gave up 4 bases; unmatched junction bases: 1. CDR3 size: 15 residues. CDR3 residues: CASSQDDRGNEKLFF. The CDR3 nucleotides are TGCGCCAGCAGCCAAGATGACAGGGGTAATGAAAAACTGTTTTTT.

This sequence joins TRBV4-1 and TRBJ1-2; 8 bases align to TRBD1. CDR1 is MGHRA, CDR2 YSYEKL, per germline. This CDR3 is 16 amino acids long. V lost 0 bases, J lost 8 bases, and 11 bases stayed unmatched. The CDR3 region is CASSQEGDRRALGYTF. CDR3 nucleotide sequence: TGCGCCAGCAGCCAAGAAGGGGACAGGAGGGCCCTGGGCTACACCTTC.

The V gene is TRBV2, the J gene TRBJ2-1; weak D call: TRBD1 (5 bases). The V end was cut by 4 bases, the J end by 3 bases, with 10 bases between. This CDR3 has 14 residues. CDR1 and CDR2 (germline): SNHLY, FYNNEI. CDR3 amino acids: CASSVGRDYNEQFF. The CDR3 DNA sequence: TGTGCCAGCAGTGTGGGCAGGGACTACAATGAGCAGTTCTTC.

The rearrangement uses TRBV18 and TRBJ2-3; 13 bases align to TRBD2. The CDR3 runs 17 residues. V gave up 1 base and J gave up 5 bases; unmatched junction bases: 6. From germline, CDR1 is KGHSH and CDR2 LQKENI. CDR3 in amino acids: CASSPLVTSGGGDTQYF. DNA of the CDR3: TGTGCCAGCTCACCACTCGTAACTAGCGGGGGGGGAGATACGCAGTATTTT.

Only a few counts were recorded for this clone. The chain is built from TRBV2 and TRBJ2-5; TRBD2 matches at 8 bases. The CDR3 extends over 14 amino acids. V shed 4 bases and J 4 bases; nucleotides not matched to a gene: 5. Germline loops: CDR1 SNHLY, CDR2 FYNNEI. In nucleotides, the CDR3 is TGTGCCAGCAGTGTTCTAGCGGGTACAGAGACCCAGTACTTC. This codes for CASSVLAGTETQYF. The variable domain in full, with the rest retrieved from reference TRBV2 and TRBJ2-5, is EPEVTQTPSHQVTQMGQEVILRCVPISNHLYFYWYRQILGQKVEFLVSFYNNEISEKSEIFDDQFSVERPDGSNFTLKIRSTKLEDSAMYFCASSVLAGTETQYFGPGTRLLVL.

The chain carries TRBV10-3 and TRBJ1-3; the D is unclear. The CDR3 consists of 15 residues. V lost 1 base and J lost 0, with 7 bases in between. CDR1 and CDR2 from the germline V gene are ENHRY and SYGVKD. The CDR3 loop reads CAISEFPGSGNTIYF. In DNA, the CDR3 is TGTGCCATCAGTGAGTTCCCAGGCTCTGGAAACACCATATATTTT.

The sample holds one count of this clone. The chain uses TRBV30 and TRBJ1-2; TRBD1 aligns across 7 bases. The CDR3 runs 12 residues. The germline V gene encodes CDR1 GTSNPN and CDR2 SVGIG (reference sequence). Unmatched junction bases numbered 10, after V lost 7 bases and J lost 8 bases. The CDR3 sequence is CAYPQGPAGYTF. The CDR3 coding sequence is TGTGCCTATCCACAGGGGCCCGCCGGCTACACCTTC.

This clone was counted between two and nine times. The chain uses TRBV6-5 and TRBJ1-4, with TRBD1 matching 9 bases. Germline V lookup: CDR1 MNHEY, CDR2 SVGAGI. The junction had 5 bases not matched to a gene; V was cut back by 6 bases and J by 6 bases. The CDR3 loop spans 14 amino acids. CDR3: CASRITGGHEKLFF. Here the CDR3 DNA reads TGTGCCAGCAGAATAACAGGGGGCCATGAAAAACTGTTTTTT.

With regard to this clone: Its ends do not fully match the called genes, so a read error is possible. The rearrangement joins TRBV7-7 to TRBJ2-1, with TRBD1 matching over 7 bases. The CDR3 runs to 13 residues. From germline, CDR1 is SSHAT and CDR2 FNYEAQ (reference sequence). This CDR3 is CASSRQGSGEQFF. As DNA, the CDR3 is TGTGCTAGCAGCCGACAGGGATCAGGGGAGCAGTTCTTC.

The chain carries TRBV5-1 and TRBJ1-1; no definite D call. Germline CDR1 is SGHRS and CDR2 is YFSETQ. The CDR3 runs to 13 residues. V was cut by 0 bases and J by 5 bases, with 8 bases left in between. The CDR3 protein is CASSLAQVTEAFF. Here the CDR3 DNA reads TGCGCCAGCAGCTTGGCCCAGGTGACTGAAGCTTTCTTT.

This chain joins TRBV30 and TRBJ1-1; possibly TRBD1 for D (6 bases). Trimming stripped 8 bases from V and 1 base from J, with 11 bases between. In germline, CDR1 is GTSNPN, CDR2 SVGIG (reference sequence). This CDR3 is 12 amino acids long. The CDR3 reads CAADRPNTEAFF. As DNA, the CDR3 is TGTGCCGCAGACAGGCCGAACACTGAAGCTTTCTTT.

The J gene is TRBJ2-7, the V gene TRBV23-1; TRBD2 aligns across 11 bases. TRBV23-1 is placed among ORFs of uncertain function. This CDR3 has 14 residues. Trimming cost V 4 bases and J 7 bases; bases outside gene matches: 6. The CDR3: CASSPLRLAGEQYF. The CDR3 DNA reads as TGCGCCAGCAGTCCTTTACGACTAGCGGGAGAGCAGTACTTC.

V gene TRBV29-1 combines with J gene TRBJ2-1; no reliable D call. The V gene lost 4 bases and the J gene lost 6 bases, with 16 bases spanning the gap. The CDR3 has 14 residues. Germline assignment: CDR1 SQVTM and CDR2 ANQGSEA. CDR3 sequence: CSVGPRWAPNEQFF. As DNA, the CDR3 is TGCAGCGTTGGCCCCCGGTGGGCCCCCAATGAGCAGTTCTTC.

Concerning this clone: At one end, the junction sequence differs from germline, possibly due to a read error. In DNA form, the CDR3 reads TGTGCTAGCAGCCCCGGGACTAGCGGGGGGGTAGAGCAGTTCTTC. Its translation: CASSPGTSGGVEQFF. The chain couples TRBV7-7 to TRBJ2-1, with 16 bases lining up with TRBD2. Germline values: CDR1 SSHAT, CDR2 FNYEAQ (reference sequence). This CDR3 contains 15 residues.

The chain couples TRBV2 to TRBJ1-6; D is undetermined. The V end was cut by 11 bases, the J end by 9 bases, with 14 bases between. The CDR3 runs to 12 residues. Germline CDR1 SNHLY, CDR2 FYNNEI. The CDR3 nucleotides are TGTGCCGGCGGGGTAGCCCGTTCACCCCTCCACTTT. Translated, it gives CAGGVARSPLHF.

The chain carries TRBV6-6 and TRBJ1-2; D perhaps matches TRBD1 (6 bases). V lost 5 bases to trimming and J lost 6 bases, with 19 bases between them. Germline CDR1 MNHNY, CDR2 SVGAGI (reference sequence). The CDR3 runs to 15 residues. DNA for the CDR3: TGTGCCAGCAGTACCCCCCTACAGGGTGTCAATGGCTACACCTTC. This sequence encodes CASSTPLQGVNGYTF.

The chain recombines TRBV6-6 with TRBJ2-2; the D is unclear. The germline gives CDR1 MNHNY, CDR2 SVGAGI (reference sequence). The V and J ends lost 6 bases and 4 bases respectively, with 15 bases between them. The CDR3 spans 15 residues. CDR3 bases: TGTGCCAGCAGACCCGGTGGATGGGCCACCGGGGAGCTGTTTTTT. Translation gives CASRPGGWATGELFF.

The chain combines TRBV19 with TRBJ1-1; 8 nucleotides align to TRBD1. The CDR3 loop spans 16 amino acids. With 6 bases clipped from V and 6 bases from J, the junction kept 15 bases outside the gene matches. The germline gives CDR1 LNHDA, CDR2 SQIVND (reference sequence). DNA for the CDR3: TGTGCCAGTAGCCCAGGGTCCGGACAGGGCGTCCCTGAAGCTTTCTTT. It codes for CASSPGSGQGVPEAFF.

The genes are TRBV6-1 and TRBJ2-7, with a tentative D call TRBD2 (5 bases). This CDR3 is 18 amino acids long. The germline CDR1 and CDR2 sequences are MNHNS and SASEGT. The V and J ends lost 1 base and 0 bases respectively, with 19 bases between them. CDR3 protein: CASSEGFVLEADSYEQYF. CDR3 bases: TGTGCCAGCAGTGAAGGTTTTGTGTTGGAGGCGGACTCCTACGAGCAGTACTTC.

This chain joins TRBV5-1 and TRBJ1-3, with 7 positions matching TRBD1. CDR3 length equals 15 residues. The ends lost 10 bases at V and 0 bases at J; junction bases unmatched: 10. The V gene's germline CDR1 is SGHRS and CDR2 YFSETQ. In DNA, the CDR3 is TGCGCCCCCCCGGGACAGAAAAGCTCTGGAAACACCATATATTTT. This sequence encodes CAPPGQKSSGNTIYF.

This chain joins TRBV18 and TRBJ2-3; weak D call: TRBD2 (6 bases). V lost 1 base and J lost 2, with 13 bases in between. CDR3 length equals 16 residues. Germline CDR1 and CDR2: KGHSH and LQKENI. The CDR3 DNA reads TGTGCCAGCTCACCACTAGCAGCGGGCCCCACAGATACGCAGTATTTT. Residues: CASSPLAAGPTDTQYF.

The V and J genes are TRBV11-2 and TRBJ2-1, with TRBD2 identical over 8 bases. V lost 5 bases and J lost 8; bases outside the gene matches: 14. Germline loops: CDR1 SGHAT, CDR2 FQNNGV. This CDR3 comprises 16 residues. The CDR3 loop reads CASSSRGLDILDEQFF. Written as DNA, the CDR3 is TGTGCCAGCAGCAGCCGGGGACTAGACATCCTCGATGAGCAGTTCTTC.

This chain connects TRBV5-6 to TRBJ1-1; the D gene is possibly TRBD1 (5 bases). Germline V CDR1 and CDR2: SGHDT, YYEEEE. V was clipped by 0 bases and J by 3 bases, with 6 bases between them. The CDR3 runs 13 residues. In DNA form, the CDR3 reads TGTGCCAGCAGCTTGGCAGGGTACACTGAAGCTTTCTTT. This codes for CASSLAGYTEAFF.

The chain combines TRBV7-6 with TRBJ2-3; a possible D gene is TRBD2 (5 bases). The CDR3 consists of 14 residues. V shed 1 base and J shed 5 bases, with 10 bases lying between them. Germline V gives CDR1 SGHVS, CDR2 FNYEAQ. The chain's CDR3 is CASSLGLGRDTQYF. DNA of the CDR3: TGTGCCAGCAGCTTAGGGTTAGGGAGAGATACGCAGTATTTT.

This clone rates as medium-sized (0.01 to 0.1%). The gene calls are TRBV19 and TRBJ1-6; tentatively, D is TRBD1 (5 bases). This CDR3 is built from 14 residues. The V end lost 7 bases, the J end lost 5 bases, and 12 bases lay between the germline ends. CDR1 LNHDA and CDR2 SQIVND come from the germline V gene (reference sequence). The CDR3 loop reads CASMVGGNNSPLHF. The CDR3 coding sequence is TGTGCCAGTATGGTCGGGGGGAATAATTCACCCCTCCACTTT.

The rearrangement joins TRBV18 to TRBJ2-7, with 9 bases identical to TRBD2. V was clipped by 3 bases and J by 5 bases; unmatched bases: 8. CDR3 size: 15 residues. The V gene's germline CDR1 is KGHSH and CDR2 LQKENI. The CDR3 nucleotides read TGTGCCAGCTCACCGAAGATTAGCGGGGGCGACGAGCAGTACTTC. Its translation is CASSPKISGGDEQYF.